A single T cell receptor beta chain is shown here with its context. Its antigen is unknown. This entry belongs to a study of T cell responses to AZD1222 COVID-19 vaccine. Study-wide points: Targets within unmutated variant regions were reportedly found for nearly half of spike-specific TCRs. Repertoires were collected only later (after the peak T cell response had occurred).

The CDR3 runs 17 residues. CDR1 and CDR2 (germline): SGHAT, FQNNGV. V shed 5 bases, J shed 1 base, and the junction held 13 bases outside the gene matches. The protocol was immunoSEQ multiplex PCR, while the TCRdb copy is restricted to in-frame clones and leaves out a portion. This sample has approximately 100,000 clones; around 90% occur once, and the top ten carry 7.5% to 9%. This receptor was obtained from an adult who received the AZD1222 COVID-19 vaccine. The sample here was peripheral blood, taken 28 days after the second AZD1222 dose. The chain uses TRBV11-2 and TRBJ1-1, with TRBD1 identical over 7 bases. The CDR3 nucleotides read TGTGCCAGCAGCACCCCGGCGACAGGGAGGGCGAACACTGAAGCTTTCTTT. It codes for CASSTPATGRANTEAFF.